A selection of T cell receptor beta chains follows, all from one sample in a study of blood T cell repertoires in COVID-19. The table came from immunoSEQ multiplex PCR; TCRdb's copy has only in-frame clones and leaves some out. There are 280,000 or so clones in the sample; 90% occur only once, and approximately 1.5% lies in the top ten. The sample was PBMCs or T cells enriched from blood (not recorded which). Source of these receptors: a young woman with acute COVID-19. Both conserved end residues are part of each CDR3. The order of the fields is CDR3 length, clone size, J gene, D gene, V gene, CDR3 DNA, CDR3 protein. D genes are given only for firm matches. Clone size is given for some rows only: seen once, a few or many times, or a class if the clone is expanded.

13 NA TRBJ1-5 NA TRBV19 TGTGCCAGTAGCCCAGTTTACAGGCAGCCCCAGCATTTT CASSPVYRQPQHF
14 NA TRBJ1-5 TRBD1 TRBV29-1 TGCAGCGTTACGGACAGGGATAGCAATCAGCCCCAGCATTTT CSVTDRDSNQPQHF
14 NA TRBJ1-6 NA TRBV6-5 TGTGCCAGCGGAACAGGGCTCTATAATTCACCCCTCCACTTT CASGTGLYNSPLHF
17 NA TRBJ1-5 TRBD1 TRBV30 TGTGCCTGGAGCACATCATTCCGGGACAGCCGCAATCAGCCCCAGCATTTT CAWSTSFRDSRNQPQHF
14 NA TRBJ1-2 TRBD1 TRBV6-5 TGTGCCAGCAGCCCGGGACAGGGTGTAGATGGCTACACCTTC CASSPGQGVDGYTF
15 NA TRBJ1-2 TRBD1 TRBV5-8 TGTGCCAGCAGCAACTCAAACAGGGGCTGGTATGGCTACACCTTC CASSNSNRGWYGYTF
13 NA TRBJ1-1 NA TRBV7-9 TGTGCCAGCAGTTATGTAAGGGGTCCTGAAGCTTTCTTT CASSYVRGPEAFF
16 NA TRBJ2-2 NA TRBV24-1 TGTGCCACCAGTCACGGGGGGCGTTTCAACACCGGGGAGCTGTTTTTT CATSHGGRFNTGELFF
15 NA TRBJ2-1 NA TRBV6-5 TGTGCCAGCAGTAACGACAGGAGCTCCTACAATGAGCAGTTCTTC CASSNDRSSYNEQFF
18 NA TRBJ2-2 NA TRBV12-5 TGTGCTAGTGGTTCTGATTCCAGGGGTAATTCGGACACCGGGGAGCTGTTTTTT CASGSDSRGNSDTGELFF
15 NA TRBJ2-4 TRBD1 TRBV18 TGTGCCAGCTCACCACTCGACAGGGACAAAAACATTCAGTACTTC CASSPLDRDKNIQYF
14 NA TRBJ2-7 NA TRBV4-1 TGCGCCAGCAGCCTACGGGACTCCTCTTACGAGCAGTACTTC CASSLRDSSYEQYF
15 once TRBJ1-1 TRBD1 TRBV7-9 TGTGCCAGCAGCCCCCCGGTTGACAGGGCGCCTGAAGCTTTCTTT CASSPPVDRAPEAFF
15 NA TRBJ2-2 TRBD1 TRBV7-9 TGTGCCAGCAGCTATCCGGGACAGGGCACCGGGGAGCTGTTTTTT CASSYPGQGTGELFF
14 NA TRBJ1-5 NA TRBV7-9 TGTGCCAGCAGCTTAGCAGGAGCAATTCAGCCCCAGCATTTT CASSLAGAIQPQHF
16 NA TRBJ2-2 TRBD1 TRBV15 TGTGCCACCAGCAGAGATCGTAGGGGGCTTTCCGGGGAGCTGTTTTTT CATSRDRRGLSGELFF
14 NA TRBJ2-7 TRBD1 TRBV7-2 TGTGCCAGCAGCTTGGACAGGTTAAACTACGAGCAGTACTTC CASSLDRLNYEQYF
12 NA TRBJ1-1 NA TRBV27 TGTGCCAGCAGTTCACAAAACACTGAAGCTTTCTTT CASSSQNTEAFF
13 NA TRBJ2-7 TRBD1 TRBV9 TGTGCCAGCAGCCAGGGACAGGGGTACGAGCAGTACTTC CASSQGQGYEQYF
16 NA TRBJ2-7 NA TRBV18 TGTGCCAGCTCTAGGGGTGCGGGACAGAAAACCTACGAGCAGTACTTC CASSRGAGQKTYEQYF
13 NA TRBJ1-1 NA TRBV18 TGTGCCAGCTCAATCTCAGAGAACACTGAAGCTTTCTTT CASSISENTEAFF
16 NA TRBJ2-7 NA TRBV4-3 TGCGCCAGCAGCCAAGATCTGGGGGGGGCTTACTACGAGCAGTACTTC CASSQDLGGAYYEQYF
15 NA TRBJ2-7 TRBD1 TRBV6-1 TGTGCCAGCAGTGAAATGGACAGGGGTCCCTACGAGCAGTACTTC CASSEMDRGPYEQYF
11 NA TRBJ2-1 NA TRBV2 TGTGCCAGCAGTGTAATCAATGAGCAGTTCTTC CASSVINEQFF
15 NA TRBJ1-4 NA TRBV7-9 TGTGCCAGCAGCTTAGGGGGGGAGGCCTCCGAAAAACTGTTTTTT CASSLGGEASEKLFF
15 once TRBJ1-6 NA TRBV28 TGTGCCAGCAGTTTCGTGGGGTCAGGGGAAAGGCCCCTCCACTTT CASSFVGSGERPLHF
13 NA TRBJ2-6 TRBD1 TRBV2 TGTGCCACGACAGGGCTTGGGGCCAACGTCCTGACTTTC CATTGLGANVLTF
14 few TRBJ1-6 NA TRBV4-2 TGTGCCAGCAGCCGGGGCACATACGATTCACCCCTCCACTTT CASSRGTYDSPLHF
13 NA TRBJ2-5 NA TRBV10-1 TGCGCCAGACGGGACTGCTCACAAGAGACCCAGTACTTC CARRDCSQETQYF
15 NA TRBJ1-6 TRBD1 TRBV6-1 TGTGCCAGCAGTGATCACAGGGGTCCTAATTCACCCCTCCACTTT CASSDHRGPNSPLHF
17 NA TRBJ2-7 TRBD2 TRBV9 TGTGCCAGCAGCGTCGGGACTAGCGGGAGGTTTGCCCACGAGCAGTACTTC CASSVGTSGRFAHEQYF
12 NA TRBJ1-1 NA TRBV24-1 TGTGCCACCAGTGACCACGGGGCTGAAGCTTTCTTT CATSDHGAEAFF